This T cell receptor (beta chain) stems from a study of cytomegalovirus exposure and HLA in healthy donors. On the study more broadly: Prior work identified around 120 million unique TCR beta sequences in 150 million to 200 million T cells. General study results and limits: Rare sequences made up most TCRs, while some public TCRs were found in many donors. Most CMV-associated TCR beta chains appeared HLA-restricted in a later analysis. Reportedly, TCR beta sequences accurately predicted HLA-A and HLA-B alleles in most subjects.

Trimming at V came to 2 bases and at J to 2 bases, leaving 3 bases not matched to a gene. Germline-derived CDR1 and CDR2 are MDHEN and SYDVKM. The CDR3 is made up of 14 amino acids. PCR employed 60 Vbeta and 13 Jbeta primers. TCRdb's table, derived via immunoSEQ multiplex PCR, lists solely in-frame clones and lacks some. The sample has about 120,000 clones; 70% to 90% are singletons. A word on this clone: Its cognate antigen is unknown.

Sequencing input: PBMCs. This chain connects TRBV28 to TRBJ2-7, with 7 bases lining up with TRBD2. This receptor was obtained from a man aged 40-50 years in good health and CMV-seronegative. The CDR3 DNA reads TGTGCCAGCAGTTTAGTTGCGGGAGCCTACGAGCAGTACTTC. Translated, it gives CASSLVAGAYEQYF.